This T cell receptor (beta chain) was documented in a study of cytomegalovirus exposure and HLA in healthy donors. In regard to this clone: Other DNA sequences in the sample encode the same CDR3.

Germline V gene lookup returns CDR1 MRHNA and CDR2 SNTAGT. V lost 3 bases and J lost 6; bases outside the gene matches: 8. The CDR3 totals 15 residues. It was with 60 Vbeta and 13 Jbeta primers that the PCR ran. Profiled with immunoSEQ multiplex PCR; TCRdb holds only in-frame clones, not every one. The repertoire shows approximately 110,000 clones; the top ten hold roughly 2.5%. Sequenced sample: PBMCs. The chain recombines TRBV6-4 with TRBJ2-1, with 7 bases matching TRBD2. This TCR derives from a man younger than 40 in good health and CMV-seronegative. CDR3 sequence (DNA): TGTGCCAGCAGTGAGTCGGCGGGAGAGGGCAATGAGCAGTTCTTC. Its translation: CASSESAGEGNEQFF.